This T cell receptor beta chain originates from a study of regulatory T cells in long-lasting Graves disease listed by TCRdb under 2021. With respect to the entire study: Persistent Graves' disease meant more than 5 years of antithyroid drug treatment with TSH receptor autoantibodies that stayed positive. Peripheral blood TCR sequencing and RNA sequencing compared persistent Graves' disease patients with newly diagnosed Graves' disease patients. A total of roughly 33 samples underwent TCR sequencing: approximately 13 from persistent and around 20 from newly diagnosed Graves' disease patients. The study took place in China and was registered as a clinical trial. On average, persistent Graves' disease patients in the clinical cohort had been on antithyroid drugs for around ten years. Study-level results and caveats: The small sample size was acknowledged by the authors as a limitation that may reduce accuracy. Only the TCR beta chain was sequenced and analyzed. Persistent disease showed preferential use of TRBV28, TRBJ1-2 and TRBJ2-5, whereas newly diagnosed disease favored TRBV20-1 and TRBJ2-1. Lower TCR Shannon entropy and fewer highly expanded clones were observed in persistent Graves' disease patients than in newly diagnosed patients, which suggested clonal expansion. More public clonotypes were shared among persistent patients (2,741) than among newly diagnosed patients (more than 950). Only peripheral blood was studied, because thyroid tissue, the primary lesion, was inaccessible.

Note on this clonotype: Its recognized antigen is unknown. The record has no base qualities; no much larger clone is one base away.

Per the publication, the time point label means: persistent/refractory GD, antithyroid drugs over 5 years with positive TRAb. RNA was extracted from PBMCs in TRIzol for both TCR sequencing and RNA sequencing. The diagnosis of Graves' disease followed American Thyroid Association guidelines. The patients came from an endocrinology department in Xi'an, China. Each patient gave 9 to 10 milliliters of peripheral blood, collected in an EDTA anticoagulant tube. Ficoll Paque Plus density gradient separation was used to isolate PBMCs, and no additional T cell sorting was done. An Agilent 2100 Bioanalyzer and agarose gel were used to check RNA quality, and a NanoDrop 2000 was used to measure RNA concentration. Library generation was performed with multiplex PCR. The sequencing machine was an Illumina HiSeq 4000. iRepertoire HTBI primers and Arm-PCR amplification of CDR3 regions were used to construct TCR beta libraries. Before sequencing, the PCR products went through gel purification. As for the original processing: Across samples, roughly 60 TRBV and 13 to 15 TRBJ segments were identified and used for gene usage analysis of CDR3 amino acid clonotypes. Filtered high-quality paired reads were merged into contigs using COPE and FqMerger. BLAST was used to align contigs to the IMGT TRBV, TRBD and TRBJ reference genes, and CDR3 was defined following IMGT. Clonotypes above 0.1% frequency were classified as highly expanded clones. Shannon entropy served as the measure of repertoire diversity, while the Gini coefficient captured V-J evenness. Public clonotypes were defined as clonotypes shared by more than one individual. The public sequencing data were trimmed at Q25 with fastp and processed into clonotypes with MiXCR by TCRdb, which kept only in-frame beta chains. Identical CDR3 proteins give one entry, which carries the most common genes and DNA. None of the V and J calls come from the authors' own analysis; TCRdb made them. The sample table shows 350,000 to 500,000 distinct CDR3 sequences, and 21% are seen once. Jointly, the top ten make up roughly 13% of the sample.

The CDR3 numbers 14 residues from cysteine through phenylalanine. Only CDR3 DNA is held: 42 bases, read in frame from base 1. The germline V gene supplies CDR1 MDHEN and CDR2 SYDVKM. V was cut back by 4 bases and J by 2 bases, leaving a gap of 9 bases between them. Recombination connected TRBV28 to TRBJ1-5; confidence is insufficient to name the D gene. Here the sequenced sample was peripheral blood mononuclear cells (PBMCs), taken when the disease was refractory, from a patient treated with antithyroid drugs. The receptor was isolated from a female donor with Graves disease. The CDR3 region reads CASSSPGCNQPQHF. At the DNA level, the sequence is TGTGCCAGCAGTTCCCCGGGGTGCAATCAGCCCCAGCATTTT.